This T cell receptor beta chain was observed in a study of T cells in localized non-small cell lung cancer. The CDR3 extends over 15 amino acids. From germline, CDR1 is SEHNR and CDR2 FQNEAQ (reference sequence). V gave up 5 bases and J gave up 3 bases; unmatched junction bases: 8. This clone was detected once. Its antigen is unidentified. The assay was immunoSEQ multiplex PCR, and TCRdb's table has in-frame clones only and misses some. The profile shows roughly 32,000 clones, over 75% of them singletons. Study-wide results and limits: Longer overall survival associated with higher blood T cell density; shorter survival with higher adjacent-lung clonality.

The specimen was peripheral blood mononuclear cells, collected before any cancer treatment. The TCR sequence derives from a woman aged 40 to 75 with stage III lung adenocarcinoma. V is TRBV7-9 and J is TRBJ1-2; 8 nucleotides match TRBD1. CDR3: CASSATTGEYYGYTF. The CDR3 DNA is TGTGCCAGCAGCGCAACGACAGGGGAGTACTATGGCTACACCTTC. The variable domain in full, with the rest retrieved from reference TRBV7-9 and TRBJ1-2, is DTGVSQNPRHKITKRGQNVTFRCDPISEHNRLYWYRQTLGQGPEFLTYFQNEAQLEKSRLLSDRFSAERPKGSFSTLEIQRTEQGDSAMYLCASSATTGEYYGYTFGSGTRLTVV.